This TCR beta chain was profiled in a study of T cell responses to AZD1222 COVID-19 vaccine. Turning to the study itself: Pooling covered second doses at about 4 or about 12 weeks.

This table comes from immunoSEQ multiplex PCR, and its TCRdb copy is limited to in-frame clones, with some not included. The repertoire includes 75,000 to 100,000 clones, 85% to 90% of them detected once, and roughly 26% sits in the top ten. This CDR3 is 16 amino acids long. V shed 4 bases, J shed 3 bases, and the junction held 11 bases outside the gene matches. Germline V lookup: CDR1 LNHDA, CDR2 SQIVND (reference sequence). Turning to this clone: What it binds is unknown.

Points from the study as a whole: Seropositive AZD1222 recipients at baseline numbered only five to seven. Vaccine-associated CD4 TCRs ranged over spike, dominating at 160-218 and 743-854. Elevations in Spike-specific TCR breadth and depth followed administration of two AZD1222 doses.

This chain links TRBV19 with TRBJ2-5; 7 nucleotides agree with TRBD1. The sequencing here drew on peripheral blood, taken on day 0 of AZD1222 vaccination. This receptor was obtained from an adult in good health. CDR3 coding DNA: TGTGCCAGTAGTAGGGGGACAGCCCTCGGTGAAGAGACCCAGTACTTC. This encodes CASSRGTALGEETQYF.